This T cell receptor (beta chain) originates from a study of stem cell transplantation in POMP-related autoinflammatory disease. Study-wide background: Through one year post-transplant, neutrophils and platelets were 100% of graft donor origin.

The CDR3 sequence is 15 residues long. Germline lookup yields CDR1 MNHEY and CDR2 SMNVEV (reference sequence). V lost 2 bases, J lost 2 bases, and 5 bases stayed unmatched. Study observations and caveats: In PRAID patients, the number of distinct TRB V-J gene pairings was restricted. In patients with PRAID, every analyzed T-cell subset tended to show lower diversity and higher clonality.

On this clone: No antigen is known for it.

Prominent immunodeficiency with autoinflammation defined PRAID. Profiled with immunoSEQ multiplex PCR; TCRdb holds only in-frame clones, not every one. The profile covers some 70,000 clones, with roughly 90% appearing a single time and 0.5% to 0.75% taken by the ten largest. V usage is TRBV27 and J usage is TRBJ2-5; 7 bases are a match to TRBD1. This sequence was found in a human patient with POMP-related autoinflammation and immune dysregulation (PRAID). Some T cells may possibly be graft donor cells. This specimen consisted of CD4+ T cells from PBMCs, obtained after stem cell transplantation. The CDR3 region has the DNA TGTGCCAGCAGTTTAATCGGGACAGAACAAGAGACCCAGTACTTC. Its translation: CASSLIGTEQETQYF.